Below are 9 T cell receptor beta chains sequenced from a single sample in a study of T cells in Graves' hyperthyroidism and ophthalmopathy. Template material for amplifying TCR beta CDR3 regions consisted of RNA transcripts. HTBI primers drove first-round RT-PCR of the TCR CDR3. TCRdb processed the multiplex PCR reads anew with MiXCR; each CDR3 protein has one entry. In the table there are under 500,000 distinct CDR3 sequences, over 12% of which are singletons. Source material: blood. Source of these receptors: a man aged 50 to 59 with Graves' ophthalmopathy.

In its sample, this clonotype was seen many times. The V gene is TRBV7-9, the J gene TRBJ1-2, with D hard to call. From germline, CDR1 is SEHNR and CDR2 FQNEAQ (reference sequence). This CDR3 contains 14 residues. V was pared by 2 bases and J by 0 bases, with 7 bases between. The CDR3 reads CASSLLASNYGYTF. The CDR3 coding sequence is TGTGCCAGCAGCTTATTGGCGTCTAACTATGGCTACACCTTC.

In this sample, this clonotype turned up a few times. The chain links TRBV28 to TRBJ1-2, with 7 bases aligning to TRBD1. This CDR3 comprises 18 residues. Germline values: CDR1 MDHEN, CDR2 SYDVKM. V shed 6 bases, J shed 4 bases, and the junction held 20 bases outside the gene matches. CDR3 in amino acids: CASSAQSRGRIQSYGYTF. The CDR3 DNA follows: TGTGCCAGCAGCGCTCAATCCAGGGGGAGGATCCAATCCTATGGCTACACCTTC.

This clonotype showed up many times. The chain has TRBV20-1 and TRBJ2-3; the match to TRBD1 covers 9 bases. The CDR3 has 15 amino acids. The V gene's germline CDR1 is DFQATT and CDR2 SNEGSKA (reference sequence). V lost 6 bases, J lost 6 bases, and 13 bases stayed unmatched. The CDR3 sequence is CSAKTGGSVRDTQYF. For the CDR3, the DNA is TGCAGTGCGAAAACAGGGGGCAGCGTTCGGGATACGCAGTATTTT.

This clonotype was seen ten or more times. This sequence joins TRBV7-8 and TRBJ1-1; the D is unclear. The CDR3 sequence is 14 residues long. The V gene lost 5 bases and the J gene lost 2 bases, with 12 bases spanning the gap. Germline loops: CDR1 SGHVS, CDR2 FQNEAQ. The DNA of the CDR3 is TGTGCCAGCAGCCCACGACAAGCCAACACTGAAGCTTTCTTT. This gives the protein CASSPRQANTEAFF.

This clonotype has ten or more counts. V gene TRBV5-1 combines with J gene TRBJ1-2, with 8 nucleotides matching TRBD1. CDR3 length: 14 residues. In germline, CDR1 is SGHRS, CDR2 YFSETQ. The V segment lost 3 bases and the J segment 8 bases; nucleotides outside the gene matches: 9. Written as DNA, the CDR3 is TGCGCCAGCAGCTCACCAGGGGGCGAACAAGGCTACACCTTC. It is translated as CASSSPGGEQGYTF.

Many counts were recorded for this clonotype. The chain combines TRBV11-3 with TRBJ2-3, with D unclear. The CDR3 loop spans 15 amino acids. CDR1 is SGHNT and CDR2 is YENEEA in the germline V gene. V lost 1 base, J lost 4 bases, and 12 bases lay in between. The CDR3 DNA reads TGTGCCAGCAGCTTAGTGAGCTTATCGGCAGATACGCAGTATTTT. This sequence encodes CASSLVSLSADTQYF.

A few counts support this clonotype. The rearrangement uses TRBV11-2 and TRBJ2-1; TRBD2 might be the D (5 bases). This CDR3 has 16 residues. From germline, CDR1 is SGHAT and CDR2 FQNNGV. The ends were cut back, 3 bases at V and 0 bases at J, with 12 bases in the middle. In nucleotides, the CDR3 is TGTGCCAGCAGCTTTTACGGGGAGAGCTCCTACAATGAGCAGTTCTTC. Amino acid sequence: CASSFYGESSYNEQFF.

This clonotype was seen many times. The chain employs TRBV11-2 and TRBJ2-1; D is uncertain. Germline CDR1 reads SGHAT; CDR2 reads FQNNGV. The CDR3 has 15 amino acids. Deletions cut 0 bases from V and 0 bases from J, with 6 bases between. Written as DNA, the CDR3 is TGTGCCAGCAGCTTAGATTGGGGCTCCTACAATGAGCAGTTCTTC. It encodes CASSLDWGSYNEQFF.

This clonotype was observed at least ten times. J is TRBJ2-7 and V is TRBV6-1; 7 bases align to TRBD1. Germline-derived CDR1 and CDR2 are MNHNS and SASEGT. Trimming removed 6 bases from V and 5 bases from J; junction bases left unmatched: 13. The CDR3 contains 15 residues. CDR3 in amino acids: CASRNKGGASNEQYF. CDR3 nucleotide sequence: TGTGCCAGCAGAAACAAAGGGGGCGCATCCAACGAGCAGTACTTC.